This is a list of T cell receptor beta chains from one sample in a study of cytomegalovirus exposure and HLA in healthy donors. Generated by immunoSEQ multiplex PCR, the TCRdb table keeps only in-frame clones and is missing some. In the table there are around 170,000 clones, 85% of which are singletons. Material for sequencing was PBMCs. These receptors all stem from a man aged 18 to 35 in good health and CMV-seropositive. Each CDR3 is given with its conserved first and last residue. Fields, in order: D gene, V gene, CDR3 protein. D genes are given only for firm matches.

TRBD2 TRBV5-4 CASSLGAGGPAGELFF
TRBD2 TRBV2 CASSVPASGRARDEQYF
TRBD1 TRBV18 CASSPPGQGARNEQFF
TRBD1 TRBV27 CASSSQGAEAFF
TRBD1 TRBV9 CASSVDGQGRDTQYF
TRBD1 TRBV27 CASSLFHRGLTDTQYF
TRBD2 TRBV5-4 CASSLGSGIGETQYF
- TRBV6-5 CASRDLGRQTQYF
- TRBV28 CASSSGYTEAFF
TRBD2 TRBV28 CASRVNGGSRELFF
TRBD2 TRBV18 CASSPPPGTSGKLGETQYF
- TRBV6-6 CASNHKAAIGPQHF
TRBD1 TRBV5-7 CASSCAPQGFNQPQHF
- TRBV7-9 CASSLAAGGNYGYTF
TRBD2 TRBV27 CASSLKASGSSYEQYF
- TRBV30 CAWSPQGYQPQHF
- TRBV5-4 CASSPDQGPYGYTF
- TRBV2 CASSDQGGADTQYF
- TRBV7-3 CASSPSTRFGNEQFF
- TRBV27 CASSPTELYGYTF
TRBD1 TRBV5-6 CASSLAGQGVGTQYF
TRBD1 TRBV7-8 CASSLGGTAHDF
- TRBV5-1 CASSLGVGMRLNYGYTF
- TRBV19 CASGPTDNTDTQYF
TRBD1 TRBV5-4 CASRSGQGVSYNEQFF
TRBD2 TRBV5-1 CASSLERGSTDTQYF
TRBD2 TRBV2 CASYGLAGPWGKNIQYF
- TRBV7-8 CASSLTTNEKLFF
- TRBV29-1 CSVETTNYGYTF
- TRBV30 CAWSVKGVYGYTF
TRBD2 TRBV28 CASSLSSGGPGELFF
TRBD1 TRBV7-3 CASSPRQGLRDEQYF
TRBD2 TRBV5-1 CASSAGGLSYEQYF
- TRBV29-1 CSVVPDRFLSYEQYF
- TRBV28 CASSSGGHTDTQYF
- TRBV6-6 CASSSQGGDTGELFF
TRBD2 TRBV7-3 CASSFGLAGNGEQFF